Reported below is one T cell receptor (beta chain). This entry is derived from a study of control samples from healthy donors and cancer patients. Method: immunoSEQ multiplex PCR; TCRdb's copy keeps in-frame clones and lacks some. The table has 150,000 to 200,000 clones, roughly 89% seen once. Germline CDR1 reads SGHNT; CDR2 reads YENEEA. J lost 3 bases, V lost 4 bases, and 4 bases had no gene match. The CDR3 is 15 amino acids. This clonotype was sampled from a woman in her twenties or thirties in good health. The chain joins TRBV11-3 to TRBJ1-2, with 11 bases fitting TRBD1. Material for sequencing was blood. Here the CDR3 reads CASSSPDRGHYGYTF. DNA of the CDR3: TGTGCCAGCAGCTCACCGGACAGGGGGCACTATGGCTACACCTTC.